This record concerns one TCR beta chain sequence. Its specificity is unknown. The sample belongs to a study of cytotoxic CD8 clonotypes in ibrutinib-treated CLL. Study background: Collecting the response samples happened after a median roughly eleven months of treatment, with a range of 6 to 36.

Assay used: immunoSEQ multiplex PCR; TCRdb lists only in-frame clones, some missing. The sample has 50,000 to 70,000 clones, approximately 50% seen once. From cryopreserved PBMCs came about 2 micrograms of genomic DNA used for TCR beta libraries. Study-wide findings and caveats: Upon ibrutinib response clonality rose, and upon progression it fell back toward baseline. Relative to age-matched healthy donors, clonality at baseline was higher, and it tracked circulating CD8+ T-cell counts.

Germline assignment: CDR1 SEHNR and CDR2 FQNEAQ (reference sequence). The CDR3 consists of 15 residues. V was cut by 8 bases and J by 7 bases, with 20 bases left in between. This TCR derives from a human donor with chronic lymphocytic leukemia. The chain uses TRBV7-9 and TRBJ1-4; D might be TRBD1 (6 bases). The sample consisted of PBMCs, taken at disease progression, from a patient treated with ibrutinib. The CDR3 loop is CASCPSGTRGEKLFF. The DNA for the CDR3 is TGTGCCAGCTGTCCTTCCGGGACAAGAGGTGAAAAACTGTTTTTT.